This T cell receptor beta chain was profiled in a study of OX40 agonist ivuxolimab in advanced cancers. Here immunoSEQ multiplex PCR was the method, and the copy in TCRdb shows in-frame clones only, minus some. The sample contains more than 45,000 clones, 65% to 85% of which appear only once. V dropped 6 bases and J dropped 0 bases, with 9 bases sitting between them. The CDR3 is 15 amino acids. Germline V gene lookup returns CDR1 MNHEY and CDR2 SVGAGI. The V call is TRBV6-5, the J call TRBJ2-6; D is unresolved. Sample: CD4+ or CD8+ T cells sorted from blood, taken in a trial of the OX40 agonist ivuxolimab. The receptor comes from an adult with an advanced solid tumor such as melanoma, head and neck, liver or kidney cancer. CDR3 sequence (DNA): TGTGCCAGCAGACTCAGAGCCTCTGGGGCCAACGTCCTGACTTTC. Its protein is CASRLRASGANVLTF.